This T cell receptor (beta chain) is from a study of blood T cell repertoires in COVID-19. Libraries were prepared by immunoSEQ multiplex PCR; TCRdb keeps only in-frame clonotypes and omits some of them. The data show some 240,000 clones, over 70% seen once. The V gene's germline CDR1 is KGHSH and CDR2 LQKENI. This CDR3 comprises 14 residues. V was trimmed by 6 bases and J by 8 bases, leaving 19 bases between them. This receptor was taken from a woman in her sixties or seventies with acute or convalescent COVID-19. What was sequenced was peripheral blood. V is TRBV18 and J is TRBJ1-2; D may be TRBD1 (5 bases). Here the CDR3 reads CASSPLAGEKGYTF. In DNA form, the CDR3 reads TGTGCCAGCTCGCCCCTTGCGGGGGAGAAGGGCTACACCTTC.